The T cell receptor (beta chain) under discussion was sequenced for a study of cytomegalovirus exposure and HLA in healthy donors. General study findings and limits: Per a later analysis, HLA-associated TCR beta chains showed more clonal expansion than other, equally common TCR beta chains.

About this clone: Its antigen is currently unknown.

Primers included in the PCR were 60 Vbeta and 13 Jbeta primers. Profiled with immunoSEQ multiplex PCR; TCRdb holds only in-frame clones, not every one. Among around 130,000 clones listed, approximately 85% were seen once. The CDR3 runs to 15 residues. Trimming pared 0 bases from V and 0 bases from J, leaving 6 bases between. Germline assignment: CDR1 SGHRS and CDR2 YFSETQ. The chain uses TRBV5-1 and TRBJ1-4; D is undetermined. Sequenced: PBMCs. This TCR was recovered from a boy under 18 in good health and CMV-seronegative. CDR3 sequence reads: CASSLVGATNEKLFF. For the CDR3, the DNA is TGCGCCAGCAGCTTGGTCGGGGCAACTAATGAAAAACTGTTTTTT.